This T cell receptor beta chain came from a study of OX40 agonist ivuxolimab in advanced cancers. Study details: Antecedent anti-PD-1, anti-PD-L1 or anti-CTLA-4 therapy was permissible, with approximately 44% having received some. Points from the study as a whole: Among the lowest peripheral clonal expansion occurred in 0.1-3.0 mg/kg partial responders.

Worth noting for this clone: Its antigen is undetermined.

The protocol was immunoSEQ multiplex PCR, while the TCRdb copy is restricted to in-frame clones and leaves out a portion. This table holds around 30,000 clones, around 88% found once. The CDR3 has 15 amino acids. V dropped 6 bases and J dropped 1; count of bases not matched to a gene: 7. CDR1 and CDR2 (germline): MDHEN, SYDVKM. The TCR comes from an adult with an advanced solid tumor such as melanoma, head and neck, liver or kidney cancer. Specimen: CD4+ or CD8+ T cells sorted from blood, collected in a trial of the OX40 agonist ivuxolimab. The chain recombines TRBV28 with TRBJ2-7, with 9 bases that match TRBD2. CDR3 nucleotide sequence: TGTGCCAGCAGACAACTAGCGGGCCTTTCCTACGAGCAGTACTTC. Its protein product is CASRQLAGLSYEQYF.